A selection of T cell receptor beta chains follows, all from one sample in a study of beta chain features in type 1 diabetes. Profiled with immunoSEQ multiplex PCR; TCRdb holds only in-frame clones, not every one. Altogether 680,000 or so clones are present, 15% to 18% being singletons, with the ten largest covering about 0.093%. Sequencing input: naive CD4+ T cells from blood. These receptors all come from a man in his late teens or twenties in good health. Both conserved end residues are part of each CDR3. The D gene is left open where the match is weak. A clone size is listed for some rows: how often the clone was seen (once, few, many), or a class if it is expanded.

V,J,D,size,DNA,CDR3
TRBV9,TRBJ1-2,NA,few,TGTGCCAGCAGCGTAGAAGGAAGGACTAACTATGGCTACACCTTC,CASSVEGRTNYGYTF
TRBV7-2,TRBJ2-7,TRBD2,few,TGTGCCAGCAGCTTAGTTCCTAGCGGGAGCTACGAGCAGTACTTC,CASSLVPSGSYEQYF
TRBV7-9,TRBJ2-3,NA,few,TGTGCCAGCAGCTCGCAACTACCCAGCACAGATACGCAGTATTTT,CASSSQLPSTDTQYF
TRBV27,TRBJ1-2,NA,NA,TGTGCCAGCAGTTTAAATTCAGTCTATGGCTACACCTTC,CASSLNSVYGYTF
TRBV19,TRBJ1-2,NA,few,TGTGCCAGTAGTATCCAGCGCGCCCGCTATGGCTACACCTTC,CASSIQRARYGYTF
TRBV5-1,TRBJ2-7,TRBD2,few,TGCGCCAGCAGCTTAGATCTAGCGGCGACCTACGAGCAGTACTTC,CASSLDLAATYEQYF
TRBV29-1,TRBJ2-1,TRBD1,few,TGCAGCGTTGAATTGGGGACAGGGAGGAATGAGCAGTTCTTC,CSVELGTGRNEQFF
TRBV4-1,TRBJ2-1,NA,few,TGCGCCAGCAGCCAGGCGGACTACTACAATGAGCAGTTCTTC,CASSQADYYNEQFF
TRBV2,TRBJ1-2,TRBD1,NA,TGTGCCAGCAGTGAACAGGGGGCGCGCTATGGCTACACCTTC,CASSEQGARYGYTF
TRBV9,TRBJ2-7,NA,few,TGTGCCAGCAGCGTAAGGGAACTCCCACGGGAGCAGTACTTC,CASSVRELPREQYF
TRBV6-1,TRBJ2-3,TRBD1,NA,TGTGCCAGCCCTCGGACAGGGACAGATACGCAGTATTTT,CASPRTGTDTQYF
TRBV4-2,TRBJ2-7,TRBD1,few,TGTGCCAGCAGCCCGGAAACAGGGGGCGGTAAGCACGAGCAGTACTTC,CASSPETGGGKHEQYF
TRBV7-2,TRBJ1-1,NA,NA,TGTGCCAGCAGCTTACGCAGAACGAACACTGAAGCTTTCTTT,CASSLRRTNTEAFF
TRBV7-9,TRBJ2-7,TRBD1,few,TGTGCCAGCAGCTTACAAGGGGGCGGGTACGAGCAGTACTTC,CASSLQGGGYEQYF
TRBV28,TRBJ2-6,NA,NA,TGTGCCACGGGGACCGTCTTAGCTGGGGCCAACGTCCTGACTTTC,CATGTVLAGANVLTF
TRBV5-1,TRBJ1-4,NA,NA,TGCGCCAGCAGCTTGGTCCTGACTGGTGAAAAACTGTTTTTT,CASSLVLTGEKLFF
TRBV25-1,TRBJ1-5,NA,NA,TGTGCCAGCAGTGAATTAGTAGGGAGCCAGCCCCAGCATTTT,CASSELVGSQPQHF
TRBV5-4,TRBJ2-4,TRBD1,few,TGTGCCAGCACCTCCCTAGGACAGGCTAAAAACATTCAGTACTTC,CASTSLGQAKNIQYF
TRBV18,TRBJ1-3,NA,few,TGTGCCAGCTCACCACGTATGACAGCGTTTGTTGACACCATATATTTT,CASSPRMTAFVDTIYF
TRBV29-1,TRBJ1-1,NA,NA,TGCAGCGTTGAAGATCCCCCTTATGTCAGTGAAGCTTTCTTT,CSVEDPPYVSEAFF
TRBV6-7,TRBJ2-7,NA,NA,TGTGCCAGCACCACCGACAGTTACCTGCCCTACGAGCAGTACTTC,CASTTDSYLPYEQYF
TRBV5-6,TRBJ2-1,TRBD2,once,TGTGCCAGCGCCCCGGGAGGGGCGCGCGATGAGCAGTTCTTC,CASAPGGARDEQFF
TRBV29-1,TRBJ2-3,TRBD2,NA,TGCAGCGTTGAAGATAGAGGGGCCGGGGGGGCGCCTAGGAATACGCAGTATTTT,CSVEDRGAGGAPRNTQYF
TRBV5-4,TRBJ1-1,NA,few,TGTGCCAGCAGCTTGGAACAGATGAACACTGAAGCTTTCTTT,CASSLEQMNTEAFF
TRBV6-5,TRBJ1-2,NA,NA,TGTGCCAGCAGGGACGGCCCATTGGGCTATGGCTACACCTTC,CASRDGPLGYGYTF
TRBV5-1,TRBJ1-1,NA,NA,TGCGCCAGCAGCTTACAAGCACAAGTATACACTGAAGCTTTCTTT,CASSLQAQVYTEAFF
TRBV21-1,TRBJ2-3,NA,many,TGTGCCAGCAGCAAAGTTGGGCAGGTTAACACAGATACGCAGTATTTT,CASSKVGQVNTDTQYF
TRBV6-5,TRBJ2-5,NA,few,TGTGCCAGCAGTTACAGGGGTGTAATCCGAGTCCAGTACTTC,CASSYRGVIRVQYF
TRBV28,TRBJ2-3,NA,few,TGTGCCAGCAGTTGGGTCAGAATCCTTAGCACAGATACGCAGTATTTT,CASSWVRILSTDTQYF
TRBV5-1,TRBJ1-2,TRBD1,NA,TGCGCCAGCAGCTTGGCTGCAGGGGGCGGAGAGGGCTACACCTTC,CASSLAAGGGEGYTF
TRBV10-3,TRBJ1-5,NA,NA,TGTGCCATCAGTGGAGGTACTATCAGCCCCCAGCATTTT,CAISGGTISPQHF
TRBV23-1,TRBJ2-7,NA,NA,TGCGCCAGCAGTCAGTACATGGCGTCAGGGGGAGGCGAGCAGTACTTC,CASSQYMASGGGEQYF
TRBV4-1,TRBJ2-7,NA,few,TGCGCCAGCAGCCAAGGAAGCGTTCTAAACTACGAGCAGTACTTC,CASSQGSVLNYEQYF
TRBV4-1,TRBJ2-1,TRBD1,NA,TGCGCCAGCAGCCGCGCCGGGACAGGGTACAATGAGCAGTTCTTC,CASSRAGTGYNEQFF
TRBV7-9,TRBJ2-7,TRBD1,NA,TGTGCCAGCAGCTTAGGGACAGGCTTCACCTACGAGCAGTACTTC,CASSLGTGFTYEQYF
TRBV10-3,TRBJ2-7,NA,many,TGTGCCATCAGTGGTAACTACGAGCAGTACTTC,CAISGNYEQYF
TRBV6-5,TRBJ1-2,TRBD1,NA,TGTGCCAGCAGCTTCAGGGGGGGCTACACCTTC,CASSFRGGYTF
TRBV19,TRBJ2-7,NA,few,TGTGCCAGTAGTATAGCCCCCCAGGTCTACTACGAGCAGTACTTC,CASSIAPQVYYEQYF
TRBV2,TRBJ1-4,NA,NA,TGTGCCAGCAGCGATCCAGGGAGGCAAAAACTGTTTTTT,CASSDPGRQKLFF
TRBV5-6,TRBJ1-1,NA,NA,TGTGCCAGCAGCTTGGTAGGGGCGGGTGTCGCCACTGAAGCTTTCTTT,CASSLVGAGVATEAFF
TRBV10-3,TRBJ1-1,NA,NA,TGTGCCATCAGTGATGGGACCTTGAACACTGAAGCTTTCTTT,CAISDGTLNTEAFF
TRBV7-2,TRBJ1-1,TRBD1,few,TGTGCCAGCAGCTCCCCGGACAGGCTAGAAGCTTTCTTT,CASSSPDRLEAFF
TRBV30,TRBJ2-7,NA,NA,TGTGCCTGGAGTGAAACCAACCTGATGGAGGGCCTCTCCTACGAGCAGTACTTC,CAWSETNLMEGLSYEQYF
TRBV28,TRBJ2-5,NA,NA,TGTGCCAGCAGGAATTTTGCCCAAGAGACCCAGTACTTC,CASRNFAQETQYF
TRBV6-6,TRBJ2-4,NA,NA,TGTGCCAGCGGTAAGGGCGGGCTGTTCATTCAGTACTTC,CASGKGGLFIQYF
TRBV30,TRBJ1-1,NA,once,TGTGCCTGGATGGGGAGAGGCACCATGAACACTGAAGCTTTCTTT,CAWMGRGTMNTEAFF
TRBV9,TRBJ1-6,TRBD1,NA,TGTGCCAGCAGCATACGCGGGACAGACTCACCCCTCCACTTT,CASSIRGTDSPLHF
TRBV15,TRBJ1-2,NA,NA,TGTGCCACCAGCAGAGATGTTGCGCAGGGCTATGGCTACACCTTC,CATSRDVAQGYGYTF
TRBV4-1,TRBJ2-2,TRBD2,NA,TGCGCCAGCAGCCAAGGAAGGCTAGCGGGGCCGAACACCGGGGAGCTGTTTTTT,CASSQGRLAGPNTGELFF
TRBV5-1,TRBJ2-7,TRBD2,few,TGCGCCAGCAGCTTGGATAGCGGGGGAGTACTCTACGAGCAGTACTTC,CASSLDSGGVLYEQYF
TRBV28,TRBJ1-4,TRBD1,few,TGTGCCAGCAGCCTACCGACAGGGGCTTCGTTTTTT,CASSLPTGASFF